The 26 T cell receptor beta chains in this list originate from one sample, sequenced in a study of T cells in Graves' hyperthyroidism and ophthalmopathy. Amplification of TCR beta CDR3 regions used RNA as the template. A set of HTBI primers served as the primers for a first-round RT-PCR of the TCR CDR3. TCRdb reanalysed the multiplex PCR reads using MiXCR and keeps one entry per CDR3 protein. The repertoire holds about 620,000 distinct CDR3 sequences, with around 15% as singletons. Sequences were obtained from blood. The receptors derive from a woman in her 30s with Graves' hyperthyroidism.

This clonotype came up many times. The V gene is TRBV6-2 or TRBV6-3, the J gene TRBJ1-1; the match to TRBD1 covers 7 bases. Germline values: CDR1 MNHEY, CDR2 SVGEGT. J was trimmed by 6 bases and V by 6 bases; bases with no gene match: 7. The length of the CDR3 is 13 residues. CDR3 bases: TGTGCCAGCAGACTCGACAGGGTTTCTGAAGCTTTCTTT. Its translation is CASRLDRVSEAFF.

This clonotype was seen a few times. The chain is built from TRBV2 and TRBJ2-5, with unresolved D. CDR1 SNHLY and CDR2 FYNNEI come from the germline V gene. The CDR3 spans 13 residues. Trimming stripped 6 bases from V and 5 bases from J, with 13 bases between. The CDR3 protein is CASRLEVLETQYF. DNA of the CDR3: TGTGCCAGCAGACTCGAGGTTCTCGAGACCCAGTACTTC.

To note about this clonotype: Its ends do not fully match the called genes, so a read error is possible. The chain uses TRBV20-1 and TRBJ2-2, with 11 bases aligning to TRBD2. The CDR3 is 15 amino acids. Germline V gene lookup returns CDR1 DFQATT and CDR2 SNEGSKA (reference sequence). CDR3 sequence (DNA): TGCAGTGCTGCCCCACTAGCGGGAGTACCCGGGGGGCTGTTTTTT. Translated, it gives CSAAPLAGVPGGLFF.

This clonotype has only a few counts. The CDR3 protein is CASSDLAGGYNEQFF. CDR3 coding DNA: TGTGCCAGCAGTGATTTAGCGGGAGGGTACAATGAGCAGTTCTTC. This chain uses TRBV14 with TRBJ2-1, with 11 bases that match TRBD2. The germline CDR1 and CDR2 sequences are SGHDN and FVKESK. Trimming cost V 6 bases and J 4 bases; bases outside gene matches: 5. The CDR3 sequence is 15 residues long.

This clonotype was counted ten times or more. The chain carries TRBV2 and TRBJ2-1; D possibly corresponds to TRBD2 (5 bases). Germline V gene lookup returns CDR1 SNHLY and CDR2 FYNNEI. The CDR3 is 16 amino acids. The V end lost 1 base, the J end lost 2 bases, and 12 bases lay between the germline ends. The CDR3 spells CASSEDLGGPYNEQFF. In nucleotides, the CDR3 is TGTGCCAGCAGTGAAGATTTAGGAGGACCCTACAATGAGCAGTTCTTC.

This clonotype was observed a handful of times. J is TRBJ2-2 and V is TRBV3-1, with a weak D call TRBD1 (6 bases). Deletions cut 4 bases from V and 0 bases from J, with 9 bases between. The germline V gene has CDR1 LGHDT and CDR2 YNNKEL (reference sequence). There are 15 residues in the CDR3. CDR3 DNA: TGTGCCAGCAGCCCTACAGGGACGAACACCGGGGAGCTGTTTTTT. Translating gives CASSPTGTNTGELFF.

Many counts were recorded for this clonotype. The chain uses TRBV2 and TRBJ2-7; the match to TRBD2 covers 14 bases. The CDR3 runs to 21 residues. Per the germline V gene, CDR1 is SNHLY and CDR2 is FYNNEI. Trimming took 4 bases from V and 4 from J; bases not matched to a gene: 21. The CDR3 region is CASSGFDRQPGTSGSRYEQYF. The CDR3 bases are TGTGCCAGCAGTGGATTCGATCGACAGCCCGGGACTAGCGGGAGCCGGTACGAGCAGTACTTC.

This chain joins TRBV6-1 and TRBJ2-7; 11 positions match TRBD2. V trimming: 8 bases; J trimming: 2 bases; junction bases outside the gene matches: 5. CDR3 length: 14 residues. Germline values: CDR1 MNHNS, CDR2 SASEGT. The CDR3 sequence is CASGGLAAPYEQYF. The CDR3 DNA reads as TGTGCCAGCGGGGGACTAGCGGCCCCCTACGAGCAGTACTTC.

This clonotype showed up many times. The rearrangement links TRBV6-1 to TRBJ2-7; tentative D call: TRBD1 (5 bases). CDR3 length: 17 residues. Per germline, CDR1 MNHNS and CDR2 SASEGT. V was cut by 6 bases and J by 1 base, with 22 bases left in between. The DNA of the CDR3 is TGTGCCAGCAGGGAATTTGCATTGGACACCGCGTCCTACGAGCAGTACTTC. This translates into CASREFALDTASYEQYF.

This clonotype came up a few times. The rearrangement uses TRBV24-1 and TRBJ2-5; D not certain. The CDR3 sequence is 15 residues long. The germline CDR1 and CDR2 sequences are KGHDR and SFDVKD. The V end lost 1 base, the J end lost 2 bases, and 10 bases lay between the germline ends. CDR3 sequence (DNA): TGTGCCACCAGTGATTTAGGGCAGAGTCAAGAGACCCAGTACTTC. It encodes CATSDLGQSQETQYF.

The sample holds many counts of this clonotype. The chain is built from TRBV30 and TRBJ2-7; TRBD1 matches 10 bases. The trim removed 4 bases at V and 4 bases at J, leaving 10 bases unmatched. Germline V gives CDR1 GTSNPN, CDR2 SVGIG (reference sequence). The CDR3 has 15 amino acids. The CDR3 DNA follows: TGTGCCTGGAAAAGCGCGCGGACAGGGGGTTACGAGCAGTACTTC. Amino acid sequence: CAWKSARTGGYEQYF.

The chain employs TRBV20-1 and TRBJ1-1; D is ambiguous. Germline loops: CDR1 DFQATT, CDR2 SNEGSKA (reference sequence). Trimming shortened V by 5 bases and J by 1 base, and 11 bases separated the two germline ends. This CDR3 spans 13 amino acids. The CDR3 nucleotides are TGCAGTGCTCCTTTTCGACAGAACACTGAAGCTTTCTTT. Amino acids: CSAPFRQNTEAFF.

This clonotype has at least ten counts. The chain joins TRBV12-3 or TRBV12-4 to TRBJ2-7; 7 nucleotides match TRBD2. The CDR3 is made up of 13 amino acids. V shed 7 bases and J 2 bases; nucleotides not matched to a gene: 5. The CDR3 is CASNPSGAYEQYF. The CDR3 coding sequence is TGTGCCAGCAACCCTAGCGGAGCCTACGAGCAGTACTTC.

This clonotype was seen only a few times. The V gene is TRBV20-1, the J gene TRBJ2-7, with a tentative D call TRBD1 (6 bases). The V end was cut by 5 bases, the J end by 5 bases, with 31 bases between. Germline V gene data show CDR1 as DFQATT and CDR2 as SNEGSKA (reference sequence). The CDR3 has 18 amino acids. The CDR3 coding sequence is TGCAGTGCTTCCAGCTGGGGGACAAGGCCCCAGGGGCGGCACGAGCAGTACTTC. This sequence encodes CSASSWGTRPQGRHEQYF.

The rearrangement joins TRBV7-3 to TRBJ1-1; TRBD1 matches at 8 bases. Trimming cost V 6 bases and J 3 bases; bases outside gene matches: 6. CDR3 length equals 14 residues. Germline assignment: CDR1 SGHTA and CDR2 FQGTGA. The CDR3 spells CASRPGTGYTEAFF. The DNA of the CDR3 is TGTGCCAGCAGGCCCGGGACAGGCTACACTGAAGCTTTCTTT.

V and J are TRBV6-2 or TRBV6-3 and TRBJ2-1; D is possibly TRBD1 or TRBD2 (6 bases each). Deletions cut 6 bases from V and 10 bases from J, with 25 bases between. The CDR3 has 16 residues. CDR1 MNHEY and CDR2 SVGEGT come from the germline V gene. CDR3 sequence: CASRRGTGLPWVEQFF. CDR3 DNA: TGTGCCAGCAGAAGGGGGACGGGACTCCCCTGGGTAGAGCAGTTCTTC.

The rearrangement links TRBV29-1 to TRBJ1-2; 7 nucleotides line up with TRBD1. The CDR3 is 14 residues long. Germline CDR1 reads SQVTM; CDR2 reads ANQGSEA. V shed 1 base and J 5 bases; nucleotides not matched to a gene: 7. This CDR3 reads CSVEVQGKGYGYTF. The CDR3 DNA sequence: TGCAGCGTTGAAGTACAGGGGAAAGGGTATGGCTACACCTTC.

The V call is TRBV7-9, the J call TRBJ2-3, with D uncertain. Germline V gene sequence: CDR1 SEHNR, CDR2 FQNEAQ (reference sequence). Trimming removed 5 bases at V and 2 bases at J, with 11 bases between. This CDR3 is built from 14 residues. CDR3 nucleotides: TGTGCCAGCAGCCCAACGCCAAACACAGATACGCAGTATTTT. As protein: CASSPTPNTDTQYF.

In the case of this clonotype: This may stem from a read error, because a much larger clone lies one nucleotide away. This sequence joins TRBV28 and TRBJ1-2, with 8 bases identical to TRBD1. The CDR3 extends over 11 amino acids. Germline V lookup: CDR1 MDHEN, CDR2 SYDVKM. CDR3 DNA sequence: TGTGCCATCATGACAGGGGATGGCTACGCCTTC. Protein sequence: CAIMTGDGYAF.

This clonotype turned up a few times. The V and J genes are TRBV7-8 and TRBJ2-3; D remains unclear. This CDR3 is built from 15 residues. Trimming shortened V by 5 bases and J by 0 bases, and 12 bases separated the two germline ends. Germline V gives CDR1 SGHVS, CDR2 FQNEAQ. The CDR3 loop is CASSQKYPSTDTQYF. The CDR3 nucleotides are TGTGCCAGCAGCCAAAAGTATCCTAGCACAGATACGCAGTATTTT.

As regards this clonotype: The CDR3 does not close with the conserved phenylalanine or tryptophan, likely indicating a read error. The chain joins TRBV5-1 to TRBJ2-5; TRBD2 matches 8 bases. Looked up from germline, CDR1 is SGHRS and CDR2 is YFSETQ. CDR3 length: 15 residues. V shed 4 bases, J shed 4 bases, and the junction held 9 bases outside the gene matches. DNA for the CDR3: TGCGCCAGCAGCGTCGGGGGGGCAGCCCGAGAGACCCAGTACCTC. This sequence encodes CASSVGGAARETQYL.

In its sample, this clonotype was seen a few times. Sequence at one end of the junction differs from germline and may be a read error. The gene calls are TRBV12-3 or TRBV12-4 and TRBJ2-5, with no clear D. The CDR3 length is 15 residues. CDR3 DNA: TGTGCCAGCAGACCACAAAATTTACTACAAGGGACCCAGTACTTC. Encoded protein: CASRPQNLLQGTQYF.

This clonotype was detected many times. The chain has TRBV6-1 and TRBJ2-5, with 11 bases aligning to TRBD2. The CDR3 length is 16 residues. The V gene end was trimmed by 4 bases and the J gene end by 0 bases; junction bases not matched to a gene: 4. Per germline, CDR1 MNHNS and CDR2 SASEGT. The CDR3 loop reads CASSVWTSGYQETQYF. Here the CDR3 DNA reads TGTGCCAGCAGTGTGTGGACTAGCGGGTACCAAGAGACCCAGTACTTC.

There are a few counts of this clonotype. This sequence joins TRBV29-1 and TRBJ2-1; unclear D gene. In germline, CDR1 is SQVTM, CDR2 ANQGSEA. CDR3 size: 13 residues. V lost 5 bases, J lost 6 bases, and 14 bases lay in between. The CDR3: CSVKVLIGNEQFF. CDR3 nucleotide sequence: TGCAGCGTTAAGGTCCTAATAGGCAATGAGCAGTTCTTC.

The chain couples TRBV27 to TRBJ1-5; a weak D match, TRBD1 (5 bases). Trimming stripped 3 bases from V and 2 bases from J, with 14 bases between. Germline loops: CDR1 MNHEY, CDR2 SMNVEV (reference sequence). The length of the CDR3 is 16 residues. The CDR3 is CASSFVWGNGNQPQHF. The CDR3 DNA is TGTGCCAGCAGTTTTGTGTGGGGGAACGGCAATCAGCCCCAGCATTTT.

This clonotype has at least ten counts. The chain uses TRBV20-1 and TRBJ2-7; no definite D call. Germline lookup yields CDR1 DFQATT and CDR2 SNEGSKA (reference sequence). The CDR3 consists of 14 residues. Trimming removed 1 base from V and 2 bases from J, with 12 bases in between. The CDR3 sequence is CSARVVSQAYEQYF. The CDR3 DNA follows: TGCAGTGCTAGAGTAGTGAGTCAGGCCTACGAGCAGTACTTC.